A selection of T cell receptor beta chains follows, all from one sample in a study of T cells after yellow fever vaccination. TCRdb independently ran MiXCR on the 5' RACE reads; one entry per CDR3 protein. The profile covers roughly 500,000 distinct CDR3 sequences, with roughly a fifth appearing a single time and 14% taken by the ten largest. This specimen was PBMCs, taken 15 days after the yellow fever booster vaccination. Receptors were obtained from a man aged 25-45 years who received the YFV17D yellow fever vaccine. Each CDR3 is given with its conserved first and last residue. Fields, in order: D gene, V gene, J gene, CDR3 protein. D genes are given only for firm matches.

>TRBD1|TRBV5-1|TRBJ1-1
CASSWGRQGNTEAFF
>TRBD2|TRBV5-4|TRBJ2-3
CASTLRTSSTDTQYF
>TRBD1|TRBV29-1|TRBJ2-1
CSVGRSTGFNEQFF
>-|TRBV7-9|TRBJ2-6
CASSQLAYSGANVLTF
>TRBD1|TRBV7-2|TRBJ2-3
CASSLRTGTGLADTQYF
>-|TRBV4-3|TRBJ1-4
CASSQDVGYRRAISEKLFF
>-|TRBV5-1|TRBJ2-3
CASSSMQGTDTQYF
>TRBD2|TRBV20-1|TRBJ2-3
CSASRQGLAGDTQYF
>TRBD2|TRBV6-5|TRBJ2-7
CASSRSRTSGSYEQYF
>TRBD1|TRBV5-1|TRBJ2-1
CASRGGHNEQFF
>-|TRBV5-8|TRBJ1-1
CASSLRQPEAFF
>-|TRBV5-6|TRBJ2-5
CASSSSTRRLGETQYF
>TRBD1|TRBV7-9|TRBJ2-7
CASSNGQVSYEQYF
>-|TRBV5-4|TRBJ2-1
CASSLDSGPQFEQFF
>-|TRBV6-2/TRBV6-3|TRBJ2-7
CASSYSRTTSSYEQYF
>TRBD2|TRBV20-1|TRBJ2-7
CSARDFGRLTSGYIYEQYF
>-|TRBV28|TRBJ1-5
CASSLSSGYGQPQHF
>TRBD2|TRBV4-1|TRBJ2-7
CASSPLTGGDGEQYF
>-|TRBV20-1|TRBJ2-5
CSARRSQQETQYF
>-|TRBV5-1|TRBJ2-7
CASRGAATYEQYF
>TRBD2|TRBV4-2|TRBJ2-7
CASSLGLAGGPSYEQYF
>-|TRBV5-6|TRBJ1-5
CASSDGRNSGPQHF
>-|TRBV28|TRBJ2-3
CASNAVTPEDTQYF
>-|TRBV2|TRBJ2-5
CASRSAGEWETQYF
>-|TRBV20-1|TRBJ2-3
CSATVPPRTDTQYF
>TRBD1|TRBV12-3/TRBV12-4|TRBJ1-1
CASSSGGQGFAFF
>TRBD2|TRBV29-1|TRBJ2-5
CSEGLAGETQYF
>TRBD2|TRBV27|TRBJ2-5
CASSLGLAAIETQYF
>-|TRBV6-6|TRBJ2-1
CASCGPYNEQFF
>-|TRBV19|TRBJ2-3
CASAGTPTDTQYF
>TRBD1|TRBV29-1|TRBJ2-2
CSVGGQGPPGELFF
>TRBD1|TRBV29-1|TRBJ2-1
CSVADRVGQFF
>-|TRBV20-1|TRBJ1-6
CSASQKADNSPLHF
>TRBD1|TRBV9|TRBJ1-5
CASSKQGNANQPQHF
>-|TRBV12-3/TRBV12-4|TRBJ2-3
CASSLAQMDTQYF